These 10 T cell receptor beta chains share one sample of origin, sequenced in a study of cytomegalovirus exposure and HLA in healthy donors. The protocol was immunoSEQ multiplex PCR, while the TCRdb copy is restricted to in-frame clones and leaves out a portion. The sample holds a few hundred thousand clones; 65% to 90% are singletons and the top ten take approximately 1%. Sequencing was carried out using PBMCs. Receptors originate from a woman younger than 35 in good health and CMV-seronegative.

The CDR3 loop is CASSFSGTSLIEETQYF. Here the CDR3 DNA reads TGTGCCAGCAGCTTCTCCGGGACTAGTTTAATAGAAGAGACCCAGTACTTC. The chain combines TRBV5-6 with TRBJ2-5; 8 bases line up with TRBD2. Germline V gives CDR1 SGHDT, CDR2 YYEEEE. With 2 bases clipped from V and 3 bases from J, the junction kept 12 bases outside the gene matches. This CDR3 contains 17 residues.

V gene TRBV27 combines with J gene TRBJ1-1, with 7 bases fitting TRBD1. The trim removed 2 bases at V and 8 bases at J, leaving 5 bases unmatched. This CDR3 is 13 amino acids long. Germline-derived CDR1 and CDR2 are MNHEY and SMNVEV (reference sequence). The CDR3 nucleotides are TGTGCCAGCAGTTTAGCCTGGGACAGCGAAGCTTTCTTT. This codes for CASSLAWDSEAFF.

CDR3 in DNA: TGCGCCAGCAGCTCGGACGCCGGGACAGGGGTTGGCTACACCTTC. Translation gives CASSSDAGTGVGYTF. V gene TRBV5-1 combines with J gene TRBJ1-2, with 10 nucleotides matching TRBD1. This CDR3 is built from 15 residues. The germline CDR1 and CDR2 sequences are SGHRS and YFSETQ. V lost 3 bases and J lost 7; bases outside the gene matches: 9.

The chain has TRBV29-1 and TRBJ1-2; D possibly corresponds to TRBD1 (5 bases). V was clipped by 6 bases and J by 4 bases, with 12 bases between them. The CDR3 has 12 amino acids. Germline V gene sequence: CDR1 SQVTM, CDR2 ANQGSEA. CDR3: CSVVGALYGYTF. For the CDR3, the DNA is TGCAGCGTAGTAGGGGCTCTCTATGGCTACACCTTC. The full variable domain, its missing parts supplied by reference TRBV29-1 and TRBJ1-2, is SAVISQKPSRDICQRGTSLTIQCQVDSQVTMMFWYRQQPGQSLTLIATANQGSEATYESGFVIDKFPISRPNLTFSTLTVSNMSPEDSSIYLCSVVGALYGYTFGSGTRLTVV.

This chain links TRBV7-3 with TRBJ2-3, with 8 bases that match TRBD2. Germline CDR1 reads SGHTA; CDR2 reads FQGTGA. The J segment lost 5 bases and the V segment lost 5 bases, leaving 6 bases of the junction unmatched. The CDR3 is made up of 14 amino acids. This CDR3 is CASSRSGGVDTQYF. In DNA form, the CDR3 reads TGTGCCAGCAGCCGCAGCGGGGGAGTAGATACGCAGTATTTT.

This chain joins TRBV4-3 and TRBJ2-2, with TRBD1 identical over 7 bases. The V gene end was trimmed by 6 bases and the J gene end by 1 base; junction bases not matched to a gene: 5. The CDR3 extends over 15 amino acids. The germline gives CDR1 LGHNA, CDR2 YSLEER. CDR3 sequence: CASRHDRVNTGELFF. Written as DNA, the CDR3 is TGCGCCAGCAGACATGACAGGGTGAACACCGGGGAGCTGTTTTTT.

V gene TRBV9 combines with J gene TRBJ2-6, with D perhaps matching TRBD2 (6 bases). Looked up from germline, CDR1 is SGDLS and CDR2 is YYNGEE. The length of the CDR3 is 16 residues. The V and J ends lost 0 bases and 4 bases respectively, with 11 bases between them. This chain's CDR3 is CASSVGGGPGANVLTF. CDR3 coding DNA: TGTGCCAGCAGCGTAGGAGGAGGGCCGGGGGCCAACGTCCTGACTTTC.

This sequence joins TRBV19 and TRBJ1-2; maybe TRBD1 (5 bases). CDR3 length: 13 residues. The germline V gene encodes CDR1 LNHDA and CDR2 SQIVND (reference sequence). The V end was cut by 1 base, the J end by 3 bases, with 6 bases between. The CDR3, as DNA: TGTGCCAGTAGTATAGGCAGGGACTATGGCTACACCTTC. As protein: CASSIGRDYGYTF.

The J gene is TRBJ2-3, the V gene TRBV7-9; 9 bases fit TRBD2. Per germline, CDR1 SEHNR and CDR2 FQNEAQ (reference sequence). The CDR3 is 14 residues long. With V trimmed by 8 bases and J by 5 bases, 8 bases remained unmatched. CDR3: CASEGSGSLDTQYF. DNA for the CDR3: TGTGCCAGCGAAGGTAGCGGGAGCCTAGATACGCAGTATTTT.

This clone was recorded once. The chain is built from TRBV7-9 and TRBJ2-1; TRBD1 is a possible D gene (5 bases). The CDR3 spans 15 residues. Germline assignment: CDR1 SEHNR and CDR2 FQNEAQ (reference sequence). The V and J ends lost 1 base and 6 bases respectively, with 13 bases between them. The CDR3 sequence is CASSLDDRISNEQFF. For the CDR3, the DNA is TGTGCCAGCAGCTTAGACGACAGAATCTCCAATGAGCAGTTCTTC.